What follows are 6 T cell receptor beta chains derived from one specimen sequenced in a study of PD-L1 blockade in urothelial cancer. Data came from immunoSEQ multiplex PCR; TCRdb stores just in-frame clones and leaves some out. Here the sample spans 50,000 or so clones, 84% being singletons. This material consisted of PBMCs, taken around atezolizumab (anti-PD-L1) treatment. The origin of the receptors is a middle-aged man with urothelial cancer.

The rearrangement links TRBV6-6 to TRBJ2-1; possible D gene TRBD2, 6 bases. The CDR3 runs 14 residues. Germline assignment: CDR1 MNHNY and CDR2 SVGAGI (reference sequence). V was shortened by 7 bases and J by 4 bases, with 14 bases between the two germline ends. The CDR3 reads CASITGTLYNEQFF. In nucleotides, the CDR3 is TGTGCCAGCATAACCGGGACTTTATACAATGAGCAGTTCTTC.

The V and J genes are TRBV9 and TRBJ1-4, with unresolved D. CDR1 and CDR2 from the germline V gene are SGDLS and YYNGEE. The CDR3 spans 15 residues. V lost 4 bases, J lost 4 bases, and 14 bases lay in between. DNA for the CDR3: TGTGCCAGCAGCTTCGATCGGGGTTATAATGAAAAACTGTTTTTT. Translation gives CASSFDRGYNEKLFF.

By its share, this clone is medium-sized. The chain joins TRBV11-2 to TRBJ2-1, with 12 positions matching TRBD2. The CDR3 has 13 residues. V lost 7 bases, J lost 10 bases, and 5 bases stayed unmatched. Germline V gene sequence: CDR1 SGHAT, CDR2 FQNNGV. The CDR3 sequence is CASTLAGGGEQFF. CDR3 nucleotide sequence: TGTGCCAGCACCCTAGCGGGAGGGGGAGAGCAGTTCTTC.

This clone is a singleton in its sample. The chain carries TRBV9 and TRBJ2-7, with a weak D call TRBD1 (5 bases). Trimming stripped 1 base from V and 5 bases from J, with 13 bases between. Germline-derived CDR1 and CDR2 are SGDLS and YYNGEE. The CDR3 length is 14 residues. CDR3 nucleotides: TGTGCCAGCAGCGTACCCCCCGTAGGGGACGAGCAGTACTTC. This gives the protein CASSVPPVGDEQYF.

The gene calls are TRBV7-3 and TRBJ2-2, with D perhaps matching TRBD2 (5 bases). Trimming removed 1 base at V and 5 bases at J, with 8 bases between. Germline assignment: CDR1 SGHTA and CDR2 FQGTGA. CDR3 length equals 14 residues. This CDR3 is CASSLNPGTGELFF. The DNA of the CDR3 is TGTGCCAGCAGCTTAAATCCGGGGACCGGGGAGCTGTTTTTT.

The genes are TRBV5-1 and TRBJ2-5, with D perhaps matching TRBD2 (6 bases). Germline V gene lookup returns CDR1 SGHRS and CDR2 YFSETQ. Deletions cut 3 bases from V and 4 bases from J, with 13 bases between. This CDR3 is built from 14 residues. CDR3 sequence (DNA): TGCGCCAGCAGCTGGGGGGTTGGGAGAGAGACCCAGTACTTC. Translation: CASSWGVGRETQYF.